Below, 22 T cell receptor beta chains from the same sample are listed, as sequenced in a study of blood T cell repertoires in COVID-19. The assay was immunoSEQ multiplex PCR, and TCRdb's table has in-frame clones only and misses some. The sample has tens of thousands of clones, around 85% seen once. The sample comprised peripheral blood. The receptors here all came from a man aged 60 to 75 with acute or convalescent COVID-19.

The rearrangement uses TRBV19 and TRBJ2-1; weak D call: TRBD1 (6 bases). This CDR3 has 17 residues. V shed 4 bases and J shed 2 bases, with 18 bases lying between them. The germline CDR1 and CDR2 sequences are LNHDA and SQIVND (reference sequence). The CDR3 coding sequence is TGTGCCAGTAGTACCCTTTTACAGGGACGAGCCTACAATGAGCAGTTCTTC. It yields the protein CASSTLLQGRAYNEQFF.

This chain connects TRBV5-8 to TRBJ1-4, with D perhaps matching TRBD1 (6 bases). Germline-derived CDR1 and CDR2 are SGHTS and YDEGEE. V lost 5 bases and J lost 8, with 16 bases in between. This CDR3 spans 14 amino acids. CDR3 sequence (DNA): TGTGCCAGCAGTGGGGGACAAGGAGGCGAAAAACTGTTTTTT. As protein: CASSGGQGGEKLFF.

This chain uses TRBV20-1 with TRBJ2-5, with 7 bases fitting TRBD2. This CDR3 contains 14 residues. Germline values: CDR1 DFQATT, CDR2 SNEGSKA (reference sequence). The junction had 8 bases not matched to a gene; V was cut back by 3 bases and J by 4 bases. CDR3 nucleotides: TGCAGTGCTAGTCAGGGACTACATATAGAGACCCAGTACTTC. Translated, it gives CSASQGLHIETQYF.

V usage is TRBV4-1 and J usage is TRBJ1-2, with 9 bases lining up with TRBD1. Per the germline V gene, CDR1 is MGHRA and CDR2 is YSYEKL. The CDR3 sequence is 15 residues long. V lost 4 bases, J lost 4 bases, and 7 bases stayed unmatched. The chain's CDR3 is CASSPEGTGSYGYTF. The DNA for the CDR3 is TGCGCCAGCAGCCCAGAGGGGACAGGGAGCTATGGCTACACCTTC.

The chain carries TRBV12-5 and TRBJ1-4; D may be TRBD1 (6 bases). Trimming removed 0 bases at V and 2 bases at J, with 16 bases between. Germline V CDR1 and CDR2: LGHNT, FRNRAP. The CDR3 extends over 18 amino acids. Here the CDR3 reads CASGLVLGGPFTNEKLFF. The CDR3 bases are TGTGCTAGTGGTTTGGTACTTGGGGGCCCCTTCACTAATGAAAAACTGTTTTTT. The complete variable domain, with remaining parts taken from reference TRBV12-5 and TRBJ1-4, reads DARVTQTPRHKVTEMGQEVTMRCQPILGHNTVFWYRQTMMQGLELLAYFRNRAPLDDSGMPKDRFSAEMPDATLATLKIQPSEPRDSAVYFCASGLVLGGPFTNEKLFFGSGTQLSVL.

The chain combines TRBV5-6 with TRBJ2-7; D is possibly TRBD1 (6 bases). V was cut by 3 bases and J by 2 bases, with 15 bases left in between. Germline V gene data show CDR1 as SGHDT and CDR2 as YYEEEE. CDR3 size: 15 residues. CDR3: CASSSDSRPPYEQYF. The CDR3 bases are TGTGCCAGCAGCTCGGACAGCCGCCCGCCCTACGAGCAGTACTTC. Using reference TRBV5-6 and TRBJ2-7 for the parts outside the CDR3, the full variable domain is DAGVTQSPTHLIKTRGQQVTLRCSPKSGHDTVSWYQQALGQGPQFIFQYYEEEERQRGNFPDRFSGHQFPNYSSELNVNALLLGDSALYLCASSSDSRPPYEQYFGPGTRLTVT.

The chain employs TRBV11-3 and TRBJ2-5; tentatively, D is TRBD1 (6 bases). The CDR3 runs to 15 residues. Germline V gene lookup returns CDR1 SGHNT and CDR2 YENEEA. V lost 1 base to trimming and J lost 4 bases, with 13 bases between them. CDR3: CASSLGIQGRETQYF. DNA of the CDR3: TGTGCCAGCAGCTTAGGTATACAGGGTCGAGAGACCCAGTACTTC.

The chain links TRBV6-5 to TRBJ2-5, with a tentative D call TRBD1 (6 bases). This CDR3 region has 16 residues. From germline, CDR1 is MNHEY and CDR2 SVGAGI. Trimming took 0 bases from V and 2 from J, leaving 13 bases between them. The CDR3 sequence is CASSYSAGATQETQYF. The CDR3 bases are TGTGCCAGCAGTTACTCGGCAGGGGCGACACAAGAGACCCAGTACTTC.

A word on this clone: Since the CDR3 does not end with the conserved phenylalanine or tryptophan, this likely comes from a read error. The limits of the CDR3 on the DNA are not certain, so only TCRdb's listed CDR3 is given. This chain uses TRBV12-3 or TRBV12-4 with TRBJ1-1; TRBD1, as called in the table, went unchecked against the DNA. The CDR3 extends over 12 residues, inclusive of both ends. This CDR3 is CASSSGHGLGLR.

The gene calls are TRBV2 and TRBJ1-3; TRBD1 aligns across 10 bases. This CDR3 has 15 amino acids. CDR1 is SNHLY and CDR2 is FYNNEI in the germline V gene. J was trimmed by 2 bases and V by 6 bases; bases with no gene match: 4. The CDR3 reads CASRKDRGPGNTIYF. CDR3 bases: TGTGCCAGCAGGAAAGACAGGGGGCCTGGAAACACCATATATTTT.

The chain carries TRBV30 and TRBJ1-2; D is unclear. Trimming left V 3 bases short and J 4 bases short, with 9 bases between. This CDR3 comprises 12 residues. Germline CDR1 reads GTSNPN; CDR2 reads SVGIG (reference sequence). CDR3 in amino acids: CAWRSVSYGYTF. For the CDR3, the DNA is TGTGCCTGGAGGTCAGTAAGCTATGGCTACACCTTC.

The rearrangement joins TRBV15 to TRBJ1-2; possible D gene TRBD1, 6 bases. The germline V gene has CDR1 LNHNV and CDR2 YYDKDF (reference sequence). Trimming pared 9 bases from V and 5 bases from J, leaving 16 bases between. The CDR3 runs to 13 residues. CDR3 amino acids: CATTGTTGYGYTF. The CDR3 nucleotides are TGTGCCACGACAGGTACCACGGGGTATGGCTACACCTTC. The full variable domain, with the rest looked up from reference TRBV15 and TRBJ1-2, is DAMVIQNPRYQVTQFGKPVTLSCSQTLNHNVMYWYQQKSSQAPKLLFHYYDKDFNNEADTPDNFQSRRPNTSFCFLDIRSPGLGDTAMYLCATTGTTGYGYTFGSGTRLTVV.

V usage is TRBV19 and J usage is TRBJ1-4; no clear D gene. The ends were cut back, 0 bases at V and 8 bases at J, with 16 bases in the middle. The CDR3 is made up of 16 amino acids. Germline V gene sequence: CDR1 LNHDA, CDR2 SQIVND (reference sequence). The CDR3 reads CASSIDQRGLLEKLFF. CDR3 DNA sequence: TGTGCCAGTAGTATAGATCAGCGGGGATTATTAGAAAAACTGTTTTTT.

The genes are TRBV10-1 and TRBJ1-4, with a tentative D call TRBD1 (5 bases). The CDR3 is 13 amino acids. V shed 5 bases and J shed 7 bases, with 11 bases lying between them. Germline V gene lookup returns CDR1 WNHNN and CDR2 SYGVQD (reference sequence). DNA of the CDR3: TGCGCCAGCAGTACAGGAGTTGGTGAAAAACTGTTTTTT. Encoded protein: CASSTGVGEKLFF.

This clone was seen a single time. This chain joins TRBV19 and TRBJ1-2, with D possibly TRBD1 on 5 matching bases. The V gene lost 4 bases and the J gene lost 7 bases, with 13 bases spanning the gap. CDR1 is LNHDA and CDR2 is SQIVND in the germline V gene (reference sequence). CDR3 size: 13 residues. CDR3 sequence: CASSSWTRSGYTF. The DNA for the CDR3 is TGTGCCAGTAGTAGCTGGACACGATCTGGCTACACCTTC.

This chain uses TRBV4-2 with TRBJ2-3; 8 nucleotides line up with TRBD2. The CDR3 length is 17 residues. CDR1 is LGHNA, CDR2 YNFKEQ, per germline. Trimming removed 0 bases from V and 3 bases from J; junction bases left unmatched: 8. CDR3 amino acids: CASSQDIRGGRTDTQYF. As DNA, the CDR3 is TGTGCCAGCAGCCAAGATATACGGGGGGGCAGGACAGATACGCAGTATTTT.

This chain uses TRBV6-6 with TRBJ1-1; TRBD1 agrees at 7 bases. The CDR3 extends over 13 amino acids. Germline-derived CDR1 and CDR2 are MNHNY and SVGAGI (reference sequence). Germline trimming cut 8 bases from V and 5 bases from J; bases unmatched to any gene: 8. The CDR3 loop reads CASGPTGMTEAFF. CDR3 sequence (DNA): TGTGCCAGCGGACCGACAGGGATGACTGAAGCTTTCTTT.

The chain's CDR3 is CASSQVSWGEETQYF. The CDR3, as DNA: TGTGCCAGCAGCCAAGTAAGCTGGGGGGAGGAGACCCAGTACTTC. The chain carries TRBV3-1 (or the pseudogene TRBV3-2) and TRBJ2-5; D possibly corresponds to TRBD2 (6 bases). The CDR3 spans 15 residues. Germline V lookup: CDR1 LGHDT, CDR2 YNNKEL (reference sequence). V lost 1 base and J 5 bases, leaving 14 bases between the germline ends.

The chain employs TRBV7-2 and TRBJ1-2; D is uncertain. Germline V gene data show CDR1 as SGHTA and CDR2 as FQGNSA. Trimming took off 5 bases at V and 7 bases at J, with 20 bases between the two ends. This CDR3 has 15 amino acids. DNA of the CDR3: TGTGCCAGCAGCACAAATTTAGCCGGATTAAGTGGCTACACCTTC. It specifies CASSTNLAGLSGYTF.

The chain joins TRBV4-1 to TRBJ2-3, with 10 bases that match TRBD1. CDR1 and CDR2 from the germline V gene are MGHRA and YSYEKL. CDR3 length equals 16 residues. V dropped 2 bases and J dropped 6; count of bases not matched to a gene: 8. The CDR3 sequence is CASSQSGQGGPDTQYF. The DNA for the CDR3 is TGCGCCAGCAGCCAATCCGGACAGGGGGGCCCGGATACGCAGTATTTT.

V and J are TRBV4-3 and TRBJ1-5; possible D gene TRBD1, 6 bases. The V end was cut by 0 bases, the J end by 2 bases, with 11 bases between. CDR3 length: 16 amino acids. From germline, CDR1 is LGHNA and CDR2 YSLEER. The DNA for the CDR3 is TGCGCCAGCAGCCAAGATGGCAGGGGAGGCAATCAGCCCCAGCATTTT. Protein product: CASSQDGRGGNQPQHF.

The chain employs TRBV30 and TRBJ1-1; D perhaps matches TRBD1 (5 bases). The CDR3 contains 14 residues. The germline CDR1 and CDR2 sequences are GTSNPN and SVGIG (reference sequence). Between the trimmed V and J ends, which lost 0 bases and 3 bases, there was a span of 11 bases. This CDR3 is CAWSVVRGDTEAFF. For the CDR3, the DNA is TGTGCCTGGAGTGTCGTTAGGGGCGACACTGAAGCTTTCTTT.